This TCR beta chain was obtained from a study of CD8+ T cells in alopecia areata. Turning to the study itself: Patients in the treated group were given tofacitinib by mouth, 5 to 10 mg twice a day. Study results and limitations: Normal skin contains resident alphabeta T cells, and these are also sequenced in scalp samples. It was less clear whether patients shared TCRs than it was in mice, possibly because of HLA.

Both peripheral blood and punch biopsies of lesional scalp skin were obtained from patients who had alopecia areata. The CDR3 is made up of 12 amino acids. With 7 bases removed from V and 3 bases from J, the gap between germline ends came to 7 bases. Germline CDR1 reads SNHLY; CDR2 reads FYNNEI. Worth noting for this clone: Antigen: not known.

Investigators isolated RNA and reverse transcribed it into cDNA to act as the sequencing template. Only in-frame clones appear in the TCRdb table, and some are missing; sequencing was by immunoSEQ multiplex PCR. The table includes some 180,000 clones, about 63% detected once. This sequence joins TRBV2 and TRBJ1-5; a weak D match, TRBD1 (6 bases). This receptor was identified in a human donor with alopecia areata. This specimen was CD4+ T cells sorted from blood, taken at week 0. The CDR3 bases are TGTGCCAGCAACAGGGCCAATCAGCCCCAGCATTTT. Translating it yields CASNRANQPQHF. Complete variable domain (other parts from reference TRBV2 and TRBJ1-5): EPEVTQTPSHQVTQMGQEVILRCVPISNHLYFYWYRQILGQKVEFLVSFYNNEISEKSEIFDDQFSVERPDGSNFTLKIRSTKLEDSAMYFCASNRANQPQHFGDGTRLSIL.